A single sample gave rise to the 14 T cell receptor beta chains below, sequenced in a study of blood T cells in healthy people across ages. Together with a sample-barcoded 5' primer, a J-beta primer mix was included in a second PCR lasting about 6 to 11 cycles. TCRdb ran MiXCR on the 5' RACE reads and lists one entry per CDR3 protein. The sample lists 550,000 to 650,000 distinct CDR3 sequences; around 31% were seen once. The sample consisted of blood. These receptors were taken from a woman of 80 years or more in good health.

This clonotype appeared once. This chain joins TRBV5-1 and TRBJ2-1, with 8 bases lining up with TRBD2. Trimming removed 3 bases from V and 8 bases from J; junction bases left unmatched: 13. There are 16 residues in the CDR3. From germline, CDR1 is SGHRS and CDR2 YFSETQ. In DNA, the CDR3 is TGCGCCAGCAGCTCCCAGACCCGGGGGGGCCTCGATGAGCAGTTCTTC. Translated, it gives CASSSQTRGGLDEQFF.

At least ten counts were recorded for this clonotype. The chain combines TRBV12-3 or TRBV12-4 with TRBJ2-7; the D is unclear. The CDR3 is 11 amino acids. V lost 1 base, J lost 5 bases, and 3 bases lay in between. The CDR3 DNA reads TGTGCCAGCAGTTTAGTGGACGAGCAGTACTTC. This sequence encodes CASSLVDEQYF.

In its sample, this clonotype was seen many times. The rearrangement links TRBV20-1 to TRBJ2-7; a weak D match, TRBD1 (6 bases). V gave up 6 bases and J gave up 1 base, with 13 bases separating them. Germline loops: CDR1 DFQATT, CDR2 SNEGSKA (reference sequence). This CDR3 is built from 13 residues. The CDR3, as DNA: TGCAGTGCGTCACAGGGTTTATCCTACGAGCAGTACTTC. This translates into CSASQGLSYEQYF.

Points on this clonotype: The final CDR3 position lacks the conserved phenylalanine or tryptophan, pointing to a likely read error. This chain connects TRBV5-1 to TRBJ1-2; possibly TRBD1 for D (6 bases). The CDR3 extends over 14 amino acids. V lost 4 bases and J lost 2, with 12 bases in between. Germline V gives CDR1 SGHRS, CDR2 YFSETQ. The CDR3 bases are TGCGCCAGCAGCCCGGGGGGCCGAAACTATGGCTACACCTGC. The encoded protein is CASSPGGRNYGYTC.

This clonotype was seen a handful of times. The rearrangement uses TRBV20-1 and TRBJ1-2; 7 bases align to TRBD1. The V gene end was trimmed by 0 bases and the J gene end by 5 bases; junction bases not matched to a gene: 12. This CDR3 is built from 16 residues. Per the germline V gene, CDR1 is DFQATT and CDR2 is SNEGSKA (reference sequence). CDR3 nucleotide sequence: TGCAGTGCTAGAGATCTCCGGGGAGGGGGCACTTATGGCTACACCTTC. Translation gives CSARDLRGGGTYGYTF.

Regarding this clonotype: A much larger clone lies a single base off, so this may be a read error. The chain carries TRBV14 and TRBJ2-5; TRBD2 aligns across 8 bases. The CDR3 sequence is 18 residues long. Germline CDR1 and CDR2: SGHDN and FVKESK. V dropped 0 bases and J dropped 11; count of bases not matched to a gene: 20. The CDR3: CASSQDWDAGGYYNEQYF. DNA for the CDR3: TGTGCCAGCAGCCAAGATTGGGACGCGGGGGGCTATTACAATGAGCAGTACTTC.

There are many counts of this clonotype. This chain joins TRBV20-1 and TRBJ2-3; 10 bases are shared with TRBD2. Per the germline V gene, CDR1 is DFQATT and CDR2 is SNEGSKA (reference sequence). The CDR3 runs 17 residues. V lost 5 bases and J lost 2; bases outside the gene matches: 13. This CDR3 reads CSAAPARLAGDTDTQYF. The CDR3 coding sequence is TGCAGTGCTGCCCCAGCCCGGCTAGCGGGGGACACAGATACGCAGTATTTT.

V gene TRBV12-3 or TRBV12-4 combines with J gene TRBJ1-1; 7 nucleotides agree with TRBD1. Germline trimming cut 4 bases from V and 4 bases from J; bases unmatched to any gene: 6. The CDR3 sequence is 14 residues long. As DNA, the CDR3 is TGTGCCAGCAGTTCGACAGGGAGGCCCACTGAAGCTTTCTTT. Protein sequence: CASSSTGRPTEAFF.

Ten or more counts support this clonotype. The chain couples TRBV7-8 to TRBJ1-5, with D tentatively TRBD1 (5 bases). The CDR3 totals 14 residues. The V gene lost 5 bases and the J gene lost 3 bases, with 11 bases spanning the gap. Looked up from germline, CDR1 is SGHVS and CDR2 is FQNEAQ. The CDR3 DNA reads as TGTGCCAGCAGCGCGACAGTCTCCAATCAGCCCCAGCATTTT. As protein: CASSATVSNQPQHF.

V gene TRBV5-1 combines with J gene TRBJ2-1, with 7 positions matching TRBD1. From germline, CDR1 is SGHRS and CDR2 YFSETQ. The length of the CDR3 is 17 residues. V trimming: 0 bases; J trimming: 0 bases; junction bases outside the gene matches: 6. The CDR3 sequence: CASSLDAGGNSYNEQFF. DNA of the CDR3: TGCGCCAGCAGCTTGGACGCAGGGGGAAACTCCTACAATGAGCAGTTCTTC.

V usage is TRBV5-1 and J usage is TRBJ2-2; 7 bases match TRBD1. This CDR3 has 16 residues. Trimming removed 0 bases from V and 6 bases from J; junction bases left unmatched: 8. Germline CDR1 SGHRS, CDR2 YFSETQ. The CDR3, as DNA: TGCGCCAGCAGCTTGGCCGGGACAGCGCCGTCCGGGGAGCTGTTTTTT. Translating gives CASSLAGTAPSGELFF.

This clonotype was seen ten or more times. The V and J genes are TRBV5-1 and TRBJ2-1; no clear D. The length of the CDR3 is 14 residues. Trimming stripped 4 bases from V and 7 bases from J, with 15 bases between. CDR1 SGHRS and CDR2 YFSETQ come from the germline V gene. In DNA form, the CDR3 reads TGCGCCAGCAGCCCCCGCGCGGCAAGGAATGAGCAGTTCTTC. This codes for CASSPRAARNEQFF.

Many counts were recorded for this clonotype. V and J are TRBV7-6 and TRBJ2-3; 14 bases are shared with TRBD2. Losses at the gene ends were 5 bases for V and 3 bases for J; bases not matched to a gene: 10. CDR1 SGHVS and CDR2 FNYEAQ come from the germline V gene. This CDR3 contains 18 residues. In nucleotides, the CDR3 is TGTGCCAGCAGCCCCCGACTAGCGGGGGGGGTTGGTACAGATACGCAGTATTTT. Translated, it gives CASSPRLAGGVGTDTQYF.

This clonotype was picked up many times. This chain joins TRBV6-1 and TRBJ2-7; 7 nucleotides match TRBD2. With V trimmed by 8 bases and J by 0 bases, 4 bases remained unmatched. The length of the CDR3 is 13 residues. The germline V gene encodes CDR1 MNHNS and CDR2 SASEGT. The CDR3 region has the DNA TGTGCCAGCCTCGCGGGGGTCTCCTACGAGCAGTACTTC. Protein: CASLAGVSYEQYF.